This T cell receptor (beta chain) was identified in a study of T cell responses to AZD1222 COVID-19 vaccine. Only in-frame clones appear in the TCRdb table, and some are missing; sequencing was by immunoSEQ multiplex PCR. The data contain some 200,000 clones, approximately 92% of them singletons. The CDR3 runs to 14 residues. CDR1 and CDR2 (germline): SGHRS, YFSETQ. J gave up 1 base and V 7 bases, and 1 base lay outside the gene matches. The receptor was isolated from an adult in good health. The chain employs TRBV5-1 and TRBJ2-2, with 10 bases matching TRBD2. The sample here was peripheral blood, taken on day 0 of AZD1222 vaccination. DNA of the CDR3: TGCGCCAGCCGACTAGCGGGGAACACCGGGGAGCTGTTTTTT. This encodes CASRLAGNTGELFF.